These T cell receptor beta chains were read from a single sample in a study of beta chain features in type 1 diabetes. Clones were sequenced by immunoSEQ multiplex PCR, and TCRdb holds only the in-frame ones, with some missing. This sample has about 300,000 clones, with approximately 15% found just once. The sequenced sample was naive CD4+ T cells from blood. The receptor set was obtained from a woman between 18 and 29 years old with type 1 diabetes. CDR3s include the opening cysteine and the closing phenylalanine or tryptophan. Fields, in order: J gene, clone size, V gene, D gene, CDR3 protein, CDR3 DNA. The D gene is left open where the match is weak. Where a row states a size, it is once, few, many or the class of an expanded clone; other rows omit it.

J: TRBJ2-6; size: few; V: TRBV19; D: TRBD1; CDR3: CASSIGQGVSGANVLTF; DNA: TGTGCCAGTAGTATTGGGCAGGGGGTGTCTGGGGCCAACGTCCTGACTTTC
J: TRBJ2-3; size: -; V: TRBV28; D: TRBD2; CDR3: CASTSLGGRASTHTDTQYF; DNA: TGTGCCAGCACCTCCCTGGGCGGGAGGGCCAGCACACACACAGATACGCAGTATTTT
J: TRBJ2-3; size: -; V: TRBV15; D: TRBD1; CDR3: CATSRGYGQGATDTQYF; DNA: TGTGCCACCAGCAGAGGATATGGACAGGGCGCAACAGATACGCAGTATTTT
J: TRBJ2-1; size: few; V: TRBV6-5; D: TRBD2; CDR3: CASSQTSIEQFF; DNA: TGTGCCAGCAGTCAGACTAGCATTGAGCAGTTCTTC
J: TRBJ1-2; size: once; V: TRBV19; D: TRBD1; CDR3: CASRAGTGMRRYTF; DNA: TGTGCCAGTAGAGCCGGGACAGGTATGAGACGCTACACCTTC
J: TRBJ2-3; size: once; V: TRBV19; D: TRBD2; CDR3: CATGRLAGTDTQYF; DNA: TGTGCCACCGGCAGATTAGCGGGGACAGATACGCAGTATTTT
J: TRBJ1-2; size: few; V: TRBV7-9; D: TRBD1; CDR3: CASSPQTGQLGYGYTF; DNA: TGTGCCAGCAGCCCACAGACAGGGCAGCTAGGCTATGGCTACACCTTC
J: TRBJ2-3; size: -; V: TRBV5-1; D: -; CDR3: CASSLTDTSTDTQYF; DNA: TGCGCCAGCAGCTTGACAGACACTAGCACAGATACGCAGTATTTT
J: TRBJ1-2; size: -; V: TRBV4-3; D: -; CDR3: CASSQEGVWGQPVAGANYGYTF; DNA: TGCGCCAGCAGCCAAGAGGGGGTTTGGGGGCAACCGGTTGCGGGAGCTAACTATGGCTACACCTTC
J: TRBJ1-2; size: -; V: TRBV6-5; D: -; CDR3: CASSRTVYYGYTF; DNA: TGTGCCAGCAGCCGGACAGTATACTATGGCTACACCTTC
J: TRBJ2-1; size: -; V: TRBV4-3; D: TRBD2; CDR3: CASSQEAGGTYNEQFF; DNA: TGCGCCAGCAGCCAGGAAGCGGGAGGGACATACAATGAGCAGTTCTTC
J: TRBJ2-6; size: few; V: TRBV18; D: TRBD2; CDR3: CASSPAVAGAGANVLTF; DNA: TGTGCCAGCTCACCCGCGGTAGCGGGAGCTGGGGCCAACGTCCTGACTTTC
J: TRBJ2-1; size: -; V: TRBV5-1; D: -; CDR3: CASSLVASSYNEQFF; DNA: TGCGCCAGCAGCTTGGTGGCAAGCTCCTACAATGAGCAGTTCTTC
J: TRBJ2-7; size: -; V: TRBV7-9; D: TRBD1; CDR3: CASSPQTGYSYEQYF; DNA: TGTGCCAGCAGCCCGCAGACAGGGTACTCCTACGAGCAGTACTTC
J: TRBJ2-5; size: -; V: TRBV19; D: TRBD1; CDR3: CASSPSEGAGQYF; DNA: TGTGCCAGTAGTCCCTCTGAGGGGGCAGGCCAGTACTTC
J: TRBJ2-2; size: few; V: TRBV5-1; D: -; CDR3: CASSLAEGGTGELFF; DNA: TGCGCCAGCAGCTTGGCCGAGGGTGGCACCGGGGAGCTGTTTTTT
J: TRBJ2-2; size: -; V: TRBV5-4; D: TRBD2; CDR3: CASSSPSGTNTGELFF; DNA: TGTGCCAGCAGTTCCCCTAGCGGGACCAACACCGGGGAGCTGTTTTTT
J: TRBJ2-3; size: few; V: TRBV10-3; D: TRBD1; CDR3: CAISDQGADTDTQYF; DNA: TGTGCCATCAGTGATCAGGGGGCTGACACAGATACGCAGTATTTT
J: TRBJ2-5; size: -; V: TRBV21-1; D: -; CDR3: CASSARTSAETQYF; DNA: TGTGCCAGCAGCGCCCGGACTAGCGCAGAGACCCAGTACTTC
J: TRBJ2-2; size: few; V: TRBV6-5; D: TRBD1; CDR3: CASRGQGDIGELFF; DNA: TGTGCCAGCAGAGGACAGGGTGATATCGGGGAGCTGTTTTTT
J: TRBJ1-1; size: few; V: TRBV13; D: -; CDR3: CASSFWGPTEAFF; DNA: TGTGCCAGCAGCTTTTGGGGGCCCACTGAAGCTTTCTTT
J: TRBJ1-5; size: -; V: TRBV29-1; D: -; CDR3: CSAAGGNQPQHF; DNA: TGCAGCGCCGCAGGGGGCAATCAGCCCCAGCATTTT
J: TRBJ2-5; size: few; V: TRBV11-2; D: -; CDR3: CASSLDLVRQGTQYF; DNA: TGTGCCAGCAGCTTAGATCTAGTGCGGCAAGGGACCCAGTACTTC
J: TRBJ2-5; size: few; V: TRBV7-2; D: -; CDR3: CASSREPRSETQYF; DNA: TGTGCCAGCAGCCGAGAGCCCCGATCGGAGACCCAGTACTTC
J: TRBJ1-1; size: -; V: TRBV28; D: -; CDR3: CASRTPGLWNTEAFF; DNA: TGTGCCAGCAGAACACCGGGACTGTGGAACACTGAAGCTTTCTTT
J: TRBJ2-5; size: few; V: TRBV6-5; D: -; CDR3: CASSFQGIQETQYF; DNA: TGTGCCAGCAGTTTTCAGGGAATCCAAGAGACCCAGTACTTC
J: TRBJ1-5; size: -; V: TRBV6-6; D: -; CDR3: CASSYSSTGGQPQHF; DNA: TGTGCCAGCAGTTACTCCTCGACAGGAGGCCAGCCCCAGCATTTT
J: TRBJ1-5; size: -; V: TRBV7-2; D: -; CDR3: CASSPHFAQPQHF; DNA: TGTGCCAGCAGCCCCCACTTTGCACAGCCCCAGCATTTT
J: TRBJ2-1; size: -; V: TRBV5-1; D: TRBD2; CDR3: CASSLTSGLFQGNEQFF; DNA: TGCGCCAGCAGCTTGACTAGCGGCCTCTTCCAGGGGAATGAGCAGTTCTTC
J: TRBJ2-7; size: -; V: TRBV9; D: TRBD2; CDR3: CASSVAPRGGAGSYEQYF; DNA: TGTGCCAGCAGCGTGGCCCCCCGAGGCGGAGCGGGAAGTTACGAGCAGTACTTC
J: TRBJ1-3; size: few; V: TRBV29-1; D: -; CDR3: CSVGVSGDTIYF; DNA: TGCAGCGTTGGTGTTTCAGGGGACACCATATATTTT
J: TRBJ2-7; size: few; V: TRBV5-1; D: TRBD1; CDR3: CASSLAGQGMYEQYF; DNA: TGCGCCAGCAGCTTGGCCGGACAGGGCATGTACGAGCAGTACTTC
J: TRBJ1-2; size: -; V: TRBV7-2; D: TRBD1; CDR3: CASSLIETGASAAGYTF; DNA: TGTGCCAGCAGCTTAATCGAGACAGGGGCGTCCGCGGCTGGCTACACCTTC
J: TRBJ1-2; size: few; V: TRBV11-2; D: TRBD1; CDR3: CASSTVPGQGFYGYTF; DNA: TGTGCCAGCAGCACGGTTCCGGGACAGGGATTCTATGGCTACACCTTC
J: TRBJ1-5; size: -; V: TRBV11-2; D: -; CDR3: CASSPKRSYSNQPQHF; DNA: TGTGCCAGCAGCCCCAAGAGATCCTATAGCAATCAGCCCCAGCATTTT
J: TRBJ2-6; size: -; V: TRBV10-3; D: -; CDR3: CAIKAGGNSGANVLTF; DNA: TGTGCCATCAAGGCAGGGGGGAACTCTGGGGCCAACGTCCTGACTTTC
J: TRBJ2-5; size: few; V: TRBV7-8; D: TRBD2; CDR3: CASSFGLAGTQETQYF; DNA: TGTGCCAGCAGCTTCGGACTAGCGGGAACACAAGAGACCCAGTACTTC
J: TRBJ2-5; size: -; V: TRBV9; D: TRBD2; CDR3: CASSVGRAGAETQYF; DNA: TGTGCCAGCAGCGTAGGACGCGCGGGAGCAGAGACCCAGTACTTC
J: TRBJ2-5; size: few; V: TRBV15; D: TRBD2; CDR3: CATSRDPGGGETQYF; DNA: TGTGCCACCAGCAGAGACCCGGGAGGGGGGGAGACCCAGTACTTC
J: TRBJ2-3; size: few; V: TRBV19; D: -; CDR3: CASWGGRTDTQYF; DNA: TGTGCCTCTTGGGGGGGCCGCACAGATACGCAGTATTTT
J: TRBJ1-2; size: -; V: TRBV19; D: -; CDR3: CASRGGKGPGYTF; DNA: TGTGCCAGTAGGGGAGGTAAAGGCCCTGGCTACACCTTC
J: TRBJ2-7; size: few; V: TRBV18; D: TRBD2; CDR3: CASSPGGDRREQYF; DNA: TGTGCCAGCTCCCCCGGGGGGGATCGGCGCGAGCAGTACTTC
J: TRBJ2-7; size: -; V: TRBV15; D: TRBD2; CDR3: CATSPDLRLAGAQQYF; DNA: TGTGCCACCAGCCCCGATCTAAGACTAGCGGGAGCCCAGCAGTACTTC
J: TRBJ1-5; size: few; V: TRBV7-2; D: TRBD1; CDR3: CASSPQGISNQPQHF; DNA: TGTGCCAGCAGCCCACAGGGGATTAGCAATCAGCCCCAGCATTTT
J: TRBJ2-4; size: -; V: TRBV7-2; D: TRBD2; CDR3: CASSKAPGGAGRVNIQYF; DNA: TGTGCCAGCAGCAAAGCCCCGGGGGGAGCGGGACGAGTAAACATTCAGTACTTC